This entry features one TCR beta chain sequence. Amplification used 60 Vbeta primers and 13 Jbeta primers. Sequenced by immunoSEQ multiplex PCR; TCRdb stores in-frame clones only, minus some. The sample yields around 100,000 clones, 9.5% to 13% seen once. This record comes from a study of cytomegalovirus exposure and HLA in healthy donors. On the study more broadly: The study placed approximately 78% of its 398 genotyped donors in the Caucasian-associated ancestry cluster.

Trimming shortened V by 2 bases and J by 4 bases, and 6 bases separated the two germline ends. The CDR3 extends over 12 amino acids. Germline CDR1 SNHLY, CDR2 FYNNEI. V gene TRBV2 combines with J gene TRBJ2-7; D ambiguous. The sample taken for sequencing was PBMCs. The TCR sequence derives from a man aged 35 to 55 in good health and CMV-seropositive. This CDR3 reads CASSENGYEQYF. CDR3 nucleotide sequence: TGTGCCAGCAGTGAAAACGGTTACGAGCAGTACTTC.